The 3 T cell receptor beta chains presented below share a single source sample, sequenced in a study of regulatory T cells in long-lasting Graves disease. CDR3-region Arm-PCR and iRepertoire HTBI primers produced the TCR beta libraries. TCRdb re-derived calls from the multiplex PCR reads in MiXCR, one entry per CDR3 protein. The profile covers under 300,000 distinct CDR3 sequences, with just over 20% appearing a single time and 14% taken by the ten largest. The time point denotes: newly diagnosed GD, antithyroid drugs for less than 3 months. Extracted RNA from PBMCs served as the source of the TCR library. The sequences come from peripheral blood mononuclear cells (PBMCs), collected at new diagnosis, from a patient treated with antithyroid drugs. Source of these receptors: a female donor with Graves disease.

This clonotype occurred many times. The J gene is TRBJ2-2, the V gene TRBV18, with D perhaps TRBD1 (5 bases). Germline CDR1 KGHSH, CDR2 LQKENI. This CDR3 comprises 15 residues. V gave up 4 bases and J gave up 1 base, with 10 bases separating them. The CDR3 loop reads CASSLQQENTGELFF. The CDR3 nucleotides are TGTGCCAGCTCACTTCAACAGGAGAACACCGGGGAGCTGTTTTTT.

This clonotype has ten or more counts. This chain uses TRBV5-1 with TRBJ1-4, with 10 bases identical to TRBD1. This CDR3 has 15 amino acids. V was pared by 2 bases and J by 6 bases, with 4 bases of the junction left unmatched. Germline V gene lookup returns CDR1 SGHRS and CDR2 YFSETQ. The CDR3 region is CASSLQGTGDEKLFF. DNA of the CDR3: TGCGCCAGCAGCTTACAGGGGACAGGGGATGAAAAACTGTTTTTT.

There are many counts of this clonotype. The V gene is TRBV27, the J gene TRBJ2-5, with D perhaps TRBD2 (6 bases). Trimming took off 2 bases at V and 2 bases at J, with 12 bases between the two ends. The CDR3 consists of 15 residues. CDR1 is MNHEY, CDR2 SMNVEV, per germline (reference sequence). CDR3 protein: CASSLRGENQETQYF. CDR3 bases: TGTGCCAGCAGTTTACGCGGGGAAAATCAAGAGACCCAGTACTTC.